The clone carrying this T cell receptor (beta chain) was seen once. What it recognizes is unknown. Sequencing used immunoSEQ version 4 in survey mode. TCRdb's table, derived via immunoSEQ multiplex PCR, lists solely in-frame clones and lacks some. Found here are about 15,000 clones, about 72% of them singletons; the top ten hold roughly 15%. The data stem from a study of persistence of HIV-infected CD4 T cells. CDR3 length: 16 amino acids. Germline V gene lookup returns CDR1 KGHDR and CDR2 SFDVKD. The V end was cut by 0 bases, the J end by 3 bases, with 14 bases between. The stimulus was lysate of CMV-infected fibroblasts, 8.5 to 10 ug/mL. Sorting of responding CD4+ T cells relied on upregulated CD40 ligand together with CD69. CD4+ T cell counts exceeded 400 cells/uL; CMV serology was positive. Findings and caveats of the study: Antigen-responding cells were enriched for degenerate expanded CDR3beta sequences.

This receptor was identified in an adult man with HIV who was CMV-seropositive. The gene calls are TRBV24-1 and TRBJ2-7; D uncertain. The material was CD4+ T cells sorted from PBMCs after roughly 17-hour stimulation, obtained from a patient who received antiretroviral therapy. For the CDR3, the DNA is TGTGCCACCAGTGATTTGAGTGGCGGCGCTTACTACGAGCAGTACTTC. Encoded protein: CATSDLSGGAYYEQYF.